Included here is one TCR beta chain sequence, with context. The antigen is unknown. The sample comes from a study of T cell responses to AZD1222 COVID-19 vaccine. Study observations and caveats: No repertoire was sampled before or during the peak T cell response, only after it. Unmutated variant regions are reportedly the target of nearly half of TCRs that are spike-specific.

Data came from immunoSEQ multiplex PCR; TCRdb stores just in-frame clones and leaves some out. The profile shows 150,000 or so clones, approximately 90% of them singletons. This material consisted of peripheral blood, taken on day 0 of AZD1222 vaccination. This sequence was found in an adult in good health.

The CDR3 is CASSPGQSYEQYF. In DNA form, the CDR3 reads TGTGCCAGCAGCCCAGGACAGAGCTACGAGCAGTACTTC. J is TRBJ2-7 and V is TRBV3-1 (or the pseudogene TRBV3-2), with D possibly TRBD1 on 6 matching bases. CDR3 size: 13 residues. Germline CDR1 is LGHDT and CDR2 is YNNKEL (reference sequence). V shed 4 bases and J shed 3 bases, with 10 bases lying between them.